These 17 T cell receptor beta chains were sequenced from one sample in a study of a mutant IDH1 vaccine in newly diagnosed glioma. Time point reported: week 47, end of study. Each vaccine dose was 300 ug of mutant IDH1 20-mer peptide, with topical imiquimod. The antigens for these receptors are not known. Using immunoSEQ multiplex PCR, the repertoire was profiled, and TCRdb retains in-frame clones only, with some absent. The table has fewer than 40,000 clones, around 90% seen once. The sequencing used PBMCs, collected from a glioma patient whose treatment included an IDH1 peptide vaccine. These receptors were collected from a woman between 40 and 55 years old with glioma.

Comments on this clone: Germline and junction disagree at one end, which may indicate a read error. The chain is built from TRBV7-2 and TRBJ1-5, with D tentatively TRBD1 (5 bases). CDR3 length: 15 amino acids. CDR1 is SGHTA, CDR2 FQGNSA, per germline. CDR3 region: CASSLAGMGNQPQHF. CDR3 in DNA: TGTGCCAGCAGCCTAGCAGGGATGGGCAATCAGCCCCAGCATTTT.

Written as DNA, the CDR3 is TGTGCCAGCAGTTACTCGGAGGGCGGGGAGCTGTTTTTT. This sequence encodes CASSYSEGGELFF. The chain links TRBV6-5 to TRBJ2-2; D is perhaps TRBD2 (6 bases). V was shortened by 0 bases and J by 7 bases, with 6 bases between the two germline ends. Germline assignment: CDR1 MNHEY and CDR2 SVGAGI. The CDR3 extends over 13 amino acids.

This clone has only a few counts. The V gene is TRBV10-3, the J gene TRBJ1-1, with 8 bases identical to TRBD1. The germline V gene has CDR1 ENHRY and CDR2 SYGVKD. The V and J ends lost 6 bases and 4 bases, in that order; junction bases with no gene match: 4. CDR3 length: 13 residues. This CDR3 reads CAISFRGLTEAFF. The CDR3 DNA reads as TGTGCCATCAGCTTCAGGGGGCTCACTGAAGCTTTCTTT.

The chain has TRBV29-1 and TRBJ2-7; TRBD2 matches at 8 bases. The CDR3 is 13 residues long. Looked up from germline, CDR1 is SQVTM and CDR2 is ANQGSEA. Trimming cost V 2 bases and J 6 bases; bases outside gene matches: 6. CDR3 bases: TGCAGCGTTGAACCCCGGGGGGGACGCGAGCAGTACTTC. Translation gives CSVEPRGGREQYF.

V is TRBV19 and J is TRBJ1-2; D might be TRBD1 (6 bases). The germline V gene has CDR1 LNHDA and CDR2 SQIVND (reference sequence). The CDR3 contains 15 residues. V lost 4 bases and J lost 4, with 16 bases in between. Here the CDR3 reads CASSSHRALLYGYTF. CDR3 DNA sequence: TGTGCCAGTAGTAGCCACAGGGCGCTCCTCTATGGCTACACCTTC.

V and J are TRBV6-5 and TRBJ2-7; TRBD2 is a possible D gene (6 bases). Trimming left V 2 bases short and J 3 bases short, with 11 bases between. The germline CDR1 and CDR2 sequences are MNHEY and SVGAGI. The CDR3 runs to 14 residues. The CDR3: CASSYRPGLYEQYF. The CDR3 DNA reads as TGTGCCAGCAGTTACAGGCCGGGACTCTACGAGCAGTACTTC.

The CDR3: CASSLRSYDGETQYF. Written as DNA, the CDR3 is TGCGCCAGCAGCCTGCGGTCCTATGACGGAGAGACCCAGTACTTC. The gene calls are TRBV4-1 and TRBJ2-5; D is uncertain. Germline assignment: CDR1 MGHRA and CDR2 YSYEKL. CDR3 length: 15 residues. V dropped 4 bases and J dropped 4 bases, with 16 bases sitting between them.

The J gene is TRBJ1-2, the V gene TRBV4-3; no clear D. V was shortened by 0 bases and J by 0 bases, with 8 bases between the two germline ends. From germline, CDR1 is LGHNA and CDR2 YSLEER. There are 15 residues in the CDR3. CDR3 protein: CASSQDPLANYGYTF. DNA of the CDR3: TGCGCCAGCAGCCAAGACCCGTTAGCTAACTATGGCTACACCTTC.

The CDR3 loop reads CASSPDRGRDGYTF. DNA of the CDR3: TGTGCCAGCAGCCCGGACAGGGGGCGGGATGGCTACACCTTC. The chain couples TRBV6-1 to TRBJ1-2; 11 bases match TRBD1. J was trimmed by 6 bases and V by 6 bases; bases with no gene match: 6. Germline CDR1 MNHNS, CDR2 SASEGT. The CDR3 totals 14 residues.

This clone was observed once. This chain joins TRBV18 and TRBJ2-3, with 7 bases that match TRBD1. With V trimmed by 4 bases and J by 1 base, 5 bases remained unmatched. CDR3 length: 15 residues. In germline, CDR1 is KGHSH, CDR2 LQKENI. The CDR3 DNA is TGTGCCAGCTCACTTGGGGGACAGCGCACAGATACGCAGTATTTT. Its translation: CASSLGGQRTDTQYF.

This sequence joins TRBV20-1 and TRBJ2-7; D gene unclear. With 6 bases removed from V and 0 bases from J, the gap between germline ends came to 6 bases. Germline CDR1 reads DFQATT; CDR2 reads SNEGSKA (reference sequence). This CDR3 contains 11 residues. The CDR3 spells CSAWISYEQYF. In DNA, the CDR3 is TGCAGTGCCTGGATCTCCTACGAGCAGTACTTC.

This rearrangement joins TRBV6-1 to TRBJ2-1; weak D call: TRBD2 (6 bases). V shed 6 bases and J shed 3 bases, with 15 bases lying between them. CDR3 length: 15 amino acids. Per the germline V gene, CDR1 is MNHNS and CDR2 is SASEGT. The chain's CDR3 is CASRTGGSGYNEQFF. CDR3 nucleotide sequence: TGTGCCAGCAGGACCGGAGGTAGCGGCTACAATGAGCAGTTCTTC.

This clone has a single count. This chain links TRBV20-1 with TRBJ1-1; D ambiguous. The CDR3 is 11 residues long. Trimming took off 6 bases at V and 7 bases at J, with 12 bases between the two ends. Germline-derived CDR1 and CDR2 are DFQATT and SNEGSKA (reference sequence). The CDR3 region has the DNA TGCAGTGCCGGAGGGCAAGTTGAAGCTTTCTTT. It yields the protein CSAGGQVEAFF.

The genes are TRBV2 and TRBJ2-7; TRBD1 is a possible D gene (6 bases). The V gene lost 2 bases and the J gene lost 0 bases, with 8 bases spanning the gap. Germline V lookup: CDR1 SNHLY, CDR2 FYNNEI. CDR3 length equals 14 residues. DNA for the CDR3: TGTGCCAGCAGTGAAACGGACAGCTCCTACGAGCAGTACTTC. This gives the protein CASSETDSSYEQYF. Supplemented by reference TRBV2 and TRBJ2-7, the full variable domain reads EPEVTQTPSHQVTQMGQEVILRCVPISNHLYFYWYRQILGQKVEFLVSFYNNEISEKSEIFDDQFSVERPDGSNFTLKIRSTKLEDSAMYFCASSETDSSYEQYFGPGTRLTVT.

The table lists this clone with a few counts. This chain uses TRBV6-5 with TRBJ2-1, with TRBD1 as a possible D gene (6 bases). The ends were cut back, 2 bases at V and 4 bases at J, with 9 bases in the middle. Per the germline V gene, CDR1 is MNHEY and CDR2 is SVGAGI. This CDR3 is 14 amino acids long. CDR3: CASSYQGPYNEQFF. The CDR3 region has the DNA TGTGCCAGCAGTTACCAGGGGCCGTACAATGAGCAGTTCTTC.

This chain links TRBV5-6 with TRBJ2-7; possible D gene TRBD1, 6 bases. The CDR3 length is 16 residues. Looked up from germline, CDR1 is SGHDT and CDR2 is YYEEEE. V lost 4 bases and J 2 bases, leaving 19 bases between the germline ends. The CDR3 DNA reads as TGTGCCAGCAGCCTACTTTCCGCGGACAGCACCTACGAGCAGTACTTC. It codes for CASSLLSADSTYEQYF.

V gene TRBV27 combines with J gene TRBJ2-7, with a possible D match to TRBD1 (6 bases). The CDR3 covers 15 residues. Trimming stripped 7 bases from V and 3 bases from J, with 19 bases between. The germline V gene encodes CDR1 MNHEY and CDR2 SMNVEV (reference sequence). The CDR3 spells CASKQTGLNYYEQYF. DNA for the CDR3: TGTGCCAGCAAACAAACAGGGTTAAACTACTACGAGCAGTACTTC.